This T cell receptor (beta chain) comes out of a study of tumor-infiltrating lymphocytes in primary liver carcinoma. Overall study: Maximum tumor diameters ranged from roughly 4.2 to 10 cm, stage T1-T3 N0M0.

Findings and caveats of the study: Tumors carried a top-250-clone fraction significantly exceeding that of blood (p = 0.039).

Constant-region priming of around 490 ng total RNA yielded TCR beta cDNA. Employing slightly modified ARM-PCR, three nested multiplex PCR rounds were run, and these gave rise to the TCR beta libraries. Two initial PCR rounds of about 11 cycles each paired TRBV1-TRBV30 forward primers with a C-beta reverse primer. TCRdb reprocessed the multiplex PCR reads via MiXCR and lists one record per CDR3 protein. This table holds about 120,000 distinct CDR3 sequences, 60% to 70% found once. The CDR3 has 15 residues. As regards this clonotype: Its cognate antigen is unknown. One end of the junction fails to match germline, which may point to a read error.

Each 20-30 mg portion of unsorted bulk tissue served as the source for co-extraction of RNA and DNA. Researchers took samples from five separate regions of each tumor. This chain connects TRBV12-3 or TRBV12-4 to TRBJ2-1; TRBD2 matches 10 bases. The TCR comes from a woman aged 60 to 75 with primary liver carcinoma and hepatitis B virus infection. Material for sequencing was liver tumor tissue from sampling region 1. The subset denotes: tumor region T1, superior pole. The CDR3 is CASSSLAGVYNEKFF. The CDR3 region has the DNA TGTGCCAGCAGCTCGCTAGCGGGGGTCTACAATGAGAAGTTCTTC.